The table lists the clone carrying this TCR beta chain with a few counts. The antigen remains undetermined. V was shortened by 0 bases and J by 5 bases, with 11 bases between the two germline ends. Germline assignment: CDR1 SGHNT and CDR2 YENEEA. The CDR3 loop spans 15 amino acids. The protocol was immunoSEQ multiplex PCR, while the TCRdb copy is restricted to in-frame clones and leaves out a portion. Here the sample spans tens of thousands of clones, just over 90% being singletons. The data belong to a study of OX40 agonist ivuxolimab in advanced cancers. Study-wide results and caveats: Some patients who did not respond also had low normalized T-cell clonal expansion.

Specimen: CD4+ or CD8+ T cells sorted from blood, collected in a trial of the OX40 agonist ivuxolimab. This sequence originates from an adult with an advanced solid tumor such as melanoma, head and neck, liver or kidney cancer. The genes are TRBV11-3 and TRBJ1-5; D is ambiguous. The chain's CDR3 is CASSLDSGLDQPQHF. The CDR3, as DNA: TGTGCCAGCAGCTTAGATTCAGGTTTAGATCAGCCCCAGCATTTT.